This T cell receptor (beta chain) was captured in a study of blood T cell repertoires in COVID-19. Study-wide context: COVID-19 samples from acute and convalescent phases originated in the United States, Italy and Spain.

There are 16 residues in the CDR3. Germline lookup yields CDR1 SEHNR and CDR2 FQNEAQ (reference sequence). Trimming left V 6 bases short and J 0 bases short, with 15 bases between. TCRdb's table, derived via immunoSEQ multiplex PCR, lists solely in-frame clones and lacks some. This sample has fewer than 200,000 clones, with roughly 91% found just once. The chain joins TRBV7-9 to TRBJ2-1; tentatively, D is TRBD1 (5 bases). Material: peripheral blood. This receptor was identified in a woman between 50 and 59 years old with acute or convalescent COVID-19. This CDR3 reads CASSGAGKGSYNEQFF. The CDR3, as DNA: TGTGCCAGCAGTGGGGCAGGGAAAGGCTCCTACAATGAGCAGTTCTTC. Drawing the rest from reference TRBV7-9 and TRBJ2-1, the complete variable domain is DTGVSQNPRHKITKRGQNVTFRCDPISEHNRLYWYRQTLGQGPEFLTYFQNEAQLEKSRLLSDRFSAERPKGSFSTLEIQRTEQGDSAMYLCASSGAGKGSYNEQFFGPGTRLTVL.